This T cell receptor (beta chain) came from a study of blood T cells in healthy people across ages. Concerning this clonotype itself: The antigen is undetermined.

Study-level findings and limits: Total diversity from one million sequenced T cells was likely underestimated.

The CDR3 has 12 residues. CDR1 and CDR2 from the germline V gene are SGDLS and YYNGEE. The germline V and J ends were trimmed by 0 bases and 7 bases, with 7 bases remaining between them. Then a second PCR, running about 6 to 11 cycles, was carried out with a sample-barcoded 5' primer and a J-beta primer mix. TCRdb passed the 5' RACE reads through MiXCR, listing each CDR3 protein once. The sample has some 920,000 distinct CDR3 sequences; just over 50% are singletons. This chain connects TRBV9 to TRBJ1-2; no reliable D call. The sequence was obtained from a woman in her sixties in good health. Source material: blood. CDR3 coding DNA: TGTGCCAGCAGCGTAGATATACTTGGCTACACCTTC. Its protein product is CASSVDILGYTF. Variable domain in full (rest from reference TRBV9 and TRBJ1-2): DSGVTQTPKHLITATGQRVTLRCSPRSGDLSVYWYQQSLDQGLQFLIQYYNGEERAKGNILERFSAQQFPDLHSELNLSSLELGDSALYFCASSVDILGYTFGSGTRLTVV.